These 26 T cell receptor beta chains were sequenced from one sample in a study of T cells in Graves' hyperthyroidism and ophthalmopathy. Amplified TCR beta CDR3 regions derived from RNA transcripts. During a first-round RT-PCR of the TCR CDR3, the HTBI primer set was used. TCRdb independently ran MiXCR on the multiplex PCR reads; one entry per CDR3 protein. The table records about 770,000 distinct CDR3 sequences, around 20% of them present only once. Input material: blood. These receptors came from a woman aged 50 to 65 with Graves' hyperthyroidism that later progressed to Graves' ophthalmopathy.

This clonotype was detected ten times or more. The chain combines TRBV30 with TRBJ1-5; D is perhaps TRBD1 (5 bases). Germline values: CDR1 GTSNPN, CDR2 SVGIG (reference sequence). With 8 bases removed from V and 5 bases from J, the gap between germline ends came to 16 bases. This CDR3 spans 13 amino acids. The CDR3 nucleotides are TGTGCCGGGGCGGGCAGGGCCGATCAGCCCCAGCATTTT. Its translation: CAGAGRADQPQHF.

This clonotype was seen more than once but under ten times. The chain recombines TRBV20-1 with TRBJ2-1; maybe TRBD1 (5 bases). The V end was cut by 4 bases, the J end by 0 bases, with 10 bases between. The CDR3 covers 14 residues. The germline CDR1 and CDR2 sequences are DFQATT and SNEGSKA (reference sequence). The CDR3 loop reads CSATYRISYNEQFF. The CDR3 nucleotides are TGCAGTGCTACCTACAGGATCTCCTACAATGAGCAGTTCTTC.

This clonotype showed up just a few times. The V gene is TRBV6-5, the J gene TRBJ2-5; 7 nucleotides agree with TRBD2. Per the germline V gene, CDR1 is MNHEY and CDR2 is SVGAGI. With 0 bases clipped from V and 5 bases from J, the junction kept 6 bases outside the gene matches. CDR3 length equals 15 residues. DNA for the CDR3: TGTGCCAGCAGTTACTCGAGAACTAGCGAGGAGACCCAGTACTTC. As protein: CASSYSRTSEETQYF.

This clonotype occurred a few times. V and J are TRBV20-1 and TRBJ2-3, with TRBD2 identical over 8 bases. The CDR3 totals 17 residues. Germline CDR1 is DFQATT and CDR2 is SNEGSKA (reference sequence). The V gene end was trimmed by 0 bases and the J gene end by 1 base; junction bases not matched to a gene: 9. CDR3 coding DNA: TGCAGTGCTAGAGATCTCCTGGCGGGGGGCCGCACAGATACGCAGTATTTT. Protein product: CSARDLLAGGRTDTQYF.

The table lists this clonotype with many counts. The chain links TRBV3-1 to TRBJ1-6; D is unclear. The V gene lost 4 bases and the J gene lost 9 bases, with 16 bases spanning the gap. The CDR3 has 15 residues. Germline assignment: CDR1 LGHDT and CDR2 YNNKEL (reference sequence). As DNA, the CDR3 is TGTGCCAGCAGCCCAGCGTCTAGCATGGGTTCACCCCTCCACTTT. Encoded protein: CASSPASSMGSPLHF.

The chain uses TRBV2 and TRBJ2-3; 8 nucleotides align to TRBD2. From germline, CDR1 is SNHLY and CDR2 FYNNEI. V shed 4 bases and J 5 bases; nucleotides not matched to a gene: 8. The CDR3 totals 15 residues. As DNA, the CDR3 is TGTGCCAGCAGTGTCAGCGGGGGAGAAGGAGATACGCAGTATTTT. It encodes CASSVSGGEGDTQYF.

This clonotype was recorded many times. The chain links TRBV5-1 to TRBJ2-2; 7 bases fit TRBD2. CDR1 is SGHRS, CDR2 YFSETQ, per germline. The CDR3 is 15 residues long. Trimming removed 7 bases from V and 0 bases from J; junction bases left unmatched: 6. CDR3 DNA sequence: TGCGCCAGCCTGAGGGAGGGCTCGAACACCGGGGAGCTGTTTTTT. This gives the protein CASLREGSNTGELFF. The variable domain in full, completed from reference TRBV5-1 and TRBJ2-2, reads KAGVTQTPRYLIKTRGQQVTLSCSPISGHRSVSWYQQTPGQGLQFLFEYFSETQRNKGNFPGRFSGRQFSNSRSEMNVSTLELGDSALYLCASLREGSNTGELFFGEGSRLTVL.

This clonotype has only a few counts. This chain uses TRBV20-1 with TRBJ1-5; tentatively, D is TRBD1 (6 bases). With 2 bases removed from V and 3 bases from J, the gap between germline ends came to 14 bases. The length of the CDR3 is 15 residues. Germline-derived CDR1 and CDR2 are DFQATT and SNEGSKA (reference sequence). The CDR3 DNA sequence: TGCAGTGCTAGACTCCCCGGACAGATCAATCAGCCCCAGCATTTT. This gives the protein CSARLPGQINQPQHF.

This chain uses TRBV19 with TRBJ2-1; TRBD2 aligns across 7 bases. With V trimmed by 3 bases and J by 7 bases, 12 bases remained unmatched. The CDR3 sequence is 16 residues long. Germline lookup yields CDR1 LNHDA and CDR2 SQIVND (reference sequence). DNA for the CDR3: TGTGCCAGTAGTATTTTGCGGGCTAGCGGAATTAATGAGCAGTTCTTC. Protein product: CASSILRASGINEQFF.

This clonotype was seen ten or more times. The chain has TRBV27 and TRBJ1-5; 7 nucleotides match TRBD1. V shed 1 base, J shed 0 bases, and the junction held 3 bases outside the gene matches. CDR3 length: 16 amino acids. Germline-derived CDR1 and CDR2 are MNHEY and SMNVEV (reference sequence). This CDR3 reads CASSLFPGGSNQPQHF. In DNA, the CDR3 is TGTGCCAGCAGTTTATTTCCAGGGGGTAGCAATCAGCCCCAGCATTTT.

This chain links TRBV2 with TRBJ2-7, with D tentatively TRBD2 (6 bases). The CDR3 runs to 14 residues. Germline V gene sequence: CDR1 SNHLY, CDR2 FYNNEI. Trimming left V 6 bases short and J 0 bases short, with 12 bases between. CDR3 residues: CASSRDSSSYEQYF. The CDR3 DNA sequence: TGTGCCAGCAGCCGGGACTCTAGCTCCTACGAGCAGTACTTC.

This chain links TRBV7-9 with TRBJ2-3, with TRBD2 matching over 7 bases. Germline values: CDR1 SEHNR, CDR2 FQNEAQ (reference sequence). The CDR3 totals 16 residues. V lost 0 bases and J lost 0; bases outside the gene matches: 3. The CDR3 region has the DNA TGTGCCAGCAGCTTAGCAGCGGGGTACAGCACAGATACGCAGTATTTT. It codes for CASSLAAGYSTDTQYF. Filled out from reference TRBV7-9 and TRBJ2-3, the complete variable domain reads DTGVSQNPRHKITKRGQNVTFRCDPISEHNRLYWYRQTLGQGPEFLTYFQNEAQLEKSRLLSDRFSAERPKGSFSTLEIQRTEQGDSAMYLCASSLAAGYSTDTQYFGPGTRLTVL.

In this sample, this clonotype turned up a few times. The V and J genes are TRBV14 and TRBJ2-1, with 8 bases lining up with TRBD1. The CDR3 is 14 residues long. V gave up 5 bases and J gave up 4 bases; unmatched junction bases: 4. Looked up from germline, CDR1 is SGHDN and CDR2 is FVKESK. The CDR3 loop reads CASSDRGRYNEQFF. The CDR3 DNA is TGTGCCAGCAGCGACAGGGGAAGGTACAATGAGCAGTTCTTC.

This clonotype was seen a handful of times. The genes are TRBV12-3 or TRBV12-4 and TRBJ2-7; 7 bases align to TRBD1. The CDR3 extends over 14 amino acids. J gave up 2 bases and V 3 bases, and 4 bases lay outside the gene matches. The CDR3 nucleotides are TGTGCCAGCAGTTTTGACAGGGTGACCTACGAGCAGTACTTC. It is translated as CASSFDRVTYEQYF.

This clonotype was counted a few times. V usage is TRBV20-1 and J usage is TRBJ1-5, with D possibly TRBD1 on 6 matching bases. The germline V gene has CDR1 DFQATT and CDR2 SNEGSKA (reference sequence). The CDR3 sequence is 16 residues long. Trimming shortened V by 0 bases and J by 5 bases, and 17 bases separated the two germline ends. The CDR3 nucleotides read TGCAGTGCTAGAGATGCGGAAACAGGGAGTTATCAGCCCCAGCATTTT. This gives the protein CSARDAETGSYQPQHF.

DNA for the CDR3: TGTGCCAGCAGCATGGGACTCCAAGAGACCCAGTACTTC. It translates to CASSMGLQETQYF. The V and J genes are TRBV7-9 and TRBJ2-5; a possible D gene is TRBD2 (6 bases). Trimming took 5 bases from V and 1 from J, leaving 8 bases between them. The length of the CDR3 is 13 residues. Per the germline V gene, CDR1 is SEHNR and CDR2 is FQNEAQ (reference sequence).

CDR3 residues: CASSLEGESGYEQYF. For the CDR3, the DNA is TGTGCCAGCAGCTTAGAGGGGGAAAGTGGGTACGAGCAGTACTTC. J is TRBJ2-7 and V is TRBV7-3; possible D gene TRBD1, 6 bases. Germline CDR1 SGHTA, CDR2 FQGTGA. V was pared by 2 bases and J by 4 bases, with 15 bases between. The CDR3 has 15 residues.

This clonotype has only a few counts. The chain recombines TRBV15 with TRBJ1-4; D may be TRBD1 (5 bases). The CDR3 extends over 13 amino acids. The ends were cut back, 7 bases at V and 5 bases at J, with 11 bases in the middle. CDR1 LNHNV and CDR2 YYDKDF come from the germline V gene (reference sequence). CDR3 DNA sequence: TGTGCCACCACCCCGACAGTCAATGAAAAACTGTTTTTT. It is translated as CATTPTVNEKLFF.

The chain carries TRBV19 and TRBJ2-2; D tentatively reads TRBD1 or TRBD2 (5 bases each). Trimming removed 4 bases from V and 3 bases from J, with 18 bases in between. The germline V gene has CDR1 LNHDA and CDR2 SQIVND (reference sequence). The CDR3 contains 17 residues. The CDR3 region has the DNA TGTGCCAGTAGTAAATTACCCAGTTTGGGGGACACCGGGGAGCTGTTTTTT. It specifies CASSKLPSLGDTGELFF. The complete variable domain, with remaining parts taken from reference TRBV19 and TRBJ2-2, reads DGGITQSPKYLFRKEGQNVTLSCEQNLNHDAMYWYRQDPGQGLRLIYYSQIVNDFQKGDIAEGYSVSREKKESFPLTVTSAQKNPTAFYLCASSKLPSLGDTGELFFGEGSRLTVL.

The chain has TRBV5-1 and TRBJ2-2, with D perhaps TRBD1 (5 bases). CDR1 is SGHRS and CDR2 is YFSETQ in the germline V gene. V gave up 4 bases and J gave up 4 bases, with 11 bases separating them. The CDR3 has 14 amino acids. The CDR3 nucleotides read TGCGCCAGCAGCGTACCCCAGGGCACCGGGGAGCTGTTTTTT. Translating it yields CASSVPQGTGELFF. The full variable domain, completed using reference TRBV5-1 and TRBJ2-2, is KAGVTQTPRYLIKTRGQQVTLSCSPISGHRSVSWYQQTPGQGLQFLFEYFSETQRNKGNFPGRFSGRQFSNSRSEMNVSTLELGDSALYLCASSVPQGTGELFFGEGSRLTVL.

This clonotype was counted only a few times. The gene calls are TRBV5-6 and TRBJ2-5; D could derive from TRBD1 or TRBD2 (5 bases each). The germline V and J ends were trimmed by 3 bases and 2 bases, with 11 bases remaining between them. Germline V gene data show CDR1 as SGHDT and CDR2 as YYEEEE. The CDR3 runs 14 residues. As DNA, the CDR3 is TGTGCCAGCAGCTCGGGACGGTTTCAAGAGACCCAGTACTTC. This codes for CASSSGRFQETQYF.

This rearrangement joins TRBV19 to TRBJ1-1; D not certain. Germline assignment: CDR1 LNHDA and CDR2 SQIVND (reference sequence). The V end was cut by 3 bases, the J end by 7 bases, with 9 bases between. The CDR3 covers 12 residues. CDR3 region: CASSITGDEAFF. CDR3 in DNA: TGTGCCAGTAGTATTACGGGAGATGAAGCTTTCTTT.

This clonotype appeared a few times. The genes are TRBV12-3 or TRBV12-4 and TRBJ2-7, with D perhaps matching TRBD1 or TRBD2 (5 bases each). The CDR3 has 13 residues. The ends were cut back, 6 bases at V and 6 bases at J, with 15 bases in the middle. This CDR3 is CASSPFGAGEQYF. The CDR3 region has the DNA TGTGCCAGCAGCCCTTTCGGGGCGGGCGAGCAGTACTTC.

The V and J genes are TRBV20-1 and TRBJ2-5; TRBD2 aligns across 10 bases. The V segment lost 6 bases and the J segment 1 base; nucleotides outside the gene matches: 8. Germline values: CDR1 DFQATT, CDR2 SNEGSKA (reference sequence). The CDR3 has 15 residues. Here the CDR3 reads CSATLLAGIQETQYF. In nucleotides, the CDR3 is TGCAGTGCAACATTACTAGCGGGGATCCAAGAGACCCAGTACTTC.

This clonotype has ten or more counts. The chain has TRBV27 and TRBJ1-1, with 8 bases that match TRBD1. The CDR3 runs to 14 residues. The V segment lost 10 bases and the J segment 1 base; nucleotides outside the gene matches: 8. The germline CDR1 and CDR2 sequences are MNHEY and SMNVEV (reference sequence). This chain's CDR3 is CATSLTGANTEAFF. In DNA form, the CDR3 reads TGTGCCACCTCATTGACAGGGGCGAACACTGAAGCTTTCTTT.

This clonotype was seen a handful of times. This chain joins TRBV14 and TRBJ2-3, with 7 bases that match TRBD2. V shed 0 bases, J shed 2 bases, and the junction held 5 bases outside the gene matches. This CDR3 is 16 amino acids long. The germline V gene has CDR1 SGHDN and CDR2 FVKESK. The CDR3 sequence: CASSQESGLLTDTQYF. The CDR3 coding sequence is TGTGCCAGCAGCCAAGAATCGGGACTACTCACAGATACGCAGTATTTT.